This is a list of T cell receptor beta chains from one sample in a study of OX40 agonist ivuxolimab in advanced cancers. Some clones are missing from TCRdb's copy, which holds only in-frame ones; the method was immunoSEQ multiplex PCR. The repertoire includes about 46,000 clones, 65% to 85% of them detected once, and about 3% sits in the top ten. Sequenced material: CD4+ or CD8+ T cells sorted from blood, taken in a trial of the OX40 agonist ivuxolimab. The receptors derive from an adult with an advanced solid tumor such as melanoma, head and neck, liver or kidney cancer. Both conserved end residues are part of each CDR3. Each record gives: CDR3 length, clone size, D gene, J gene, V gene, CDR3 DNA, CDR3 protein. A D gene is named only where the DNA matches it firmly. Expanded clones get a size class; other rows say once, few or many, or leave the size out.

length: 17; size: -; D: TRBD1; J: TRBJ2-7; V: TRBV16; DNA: TGTGCCAGCAGCCAATCTATGGCCGGACAGGGCTCGGACGAGCAGTACTTC; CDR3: CASSQSMAGQGSDEQYF
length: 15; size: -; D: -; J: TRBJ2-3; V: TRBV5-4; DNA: TGTGCCAGCAGGGGAGGTGGGGGTGGCACAGATACGCAGTATTTT; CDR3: CASRGGGGGTDTQYF
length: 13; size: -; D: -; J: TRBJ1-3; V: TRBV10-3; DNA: TGTGCCATCAGTGGGGACGGGGGAAACACCATATATTTT; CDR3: CAISGDGGNTIYF
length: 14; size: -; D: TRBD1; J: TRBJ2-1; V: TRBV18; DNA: TGTGCCAGCTCACCAGGACAGGCATACAATGAGCAGTTCTTC; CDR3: CASSPGQAYNEQFF
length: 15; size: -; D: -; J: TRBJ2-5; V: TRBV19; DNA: TGTGCCAGTAGTAGTGTCAGCAGGGGAGGAGAGACCCAGTACTTC; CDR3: CASSSVSRGGETQYF
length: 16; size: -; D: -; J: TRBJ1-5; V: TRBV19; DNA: TGTGCCAGTAGCCTCCTGTCCGGACGTAGCAATCAGCCCCAGCATTTT; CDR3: CASSLLSGRSNQPQHF
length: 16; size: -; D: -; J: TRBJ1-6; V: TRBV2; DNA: TGTGCCAGCAGTGGGAGGGGAAACTCCTATAATTCACCCCTCCACTTT; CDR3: CASSGRGNSYNSPLHF
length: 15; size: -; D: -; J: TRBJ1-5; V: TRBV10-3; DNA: TGTGCCATCAGTGGGACCGCGGGAAGCGGGCAGCCCCAGCATTTT; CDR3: CAISGTAGSGQPQHF
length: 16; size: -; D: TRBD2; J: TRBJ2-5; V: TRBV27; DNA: TGTGCCAGCAGTTTATGGGCGGGGGGACCACAAGAGACCCAGTACTTC; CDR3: CASSLWAGGPQETQYF
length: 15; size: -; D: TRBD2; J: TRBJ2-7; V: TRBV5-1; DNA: TGCGCCAGCAGCTCGATTAGCGGGGGGTTCGACGAGCAGTACTTC; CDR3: CASSSISGGFDEQYF
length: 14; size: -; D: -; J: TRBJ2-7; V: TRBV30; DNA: TGTGCCTGGAGTGGAAAGGTAGGGTACTACGAGCAGTACTTC; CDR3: CAWSGKVGYYEQYF
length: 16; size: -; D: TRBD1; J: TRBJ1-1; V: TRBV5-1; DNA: TGCGCCAGCAGCTTTGACAGGGGGCGTCGGAACACTGAAGCTTTCTTT; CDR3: CASSFDRGRRNTEAFF
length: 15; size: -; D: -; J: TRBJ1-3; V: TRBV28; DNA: TGTGCCAGCGGGGGGGGTACGGTCTCTGGAAACACCATATATTTT; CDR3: CASGGGTVSGNTIYF
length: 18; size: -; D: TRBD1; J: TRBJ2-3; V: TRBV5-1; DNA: TGCGCCAGCAGCTTGGGTACAGGGGGCTTTAGCTACACAGATACGCAGTATTTT; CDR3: CASSLGTGGFSYTDTQYF
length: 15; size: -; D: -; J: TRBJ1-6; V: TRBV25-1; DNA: TGTGCCAGCAGCCCAGGCCAGGCTAAAAATTCACCCCTCCACTTT; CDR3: CASSPGQAKNSPLHF
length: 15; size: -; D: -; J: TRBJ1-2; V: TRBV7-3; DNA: TGTGCCAGCAGTTCAACAGGAAACGGAGGGTATGGCTACACCTTC; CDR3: CASSSTGNGGYGYTF
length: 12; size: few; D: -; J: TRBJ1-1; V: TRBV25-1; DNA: TGTGCCAGCACCGACAGGATCCATGAAGCTTTCTTT; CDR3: CASTDRIHEAFF
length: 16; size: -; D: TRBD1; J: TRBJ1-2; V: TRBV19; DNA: TGTGCCAGTAGTACCAATAGCGGGGGACAGGAGTATGGCTACACCTTC; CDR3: CASSTNSGGQEYGYTF
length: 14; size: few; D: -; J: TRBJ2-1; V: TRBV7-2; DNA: TGTGCCAGCAGCTTACTAAGCCCTGTGGGGGTGCAGTTCTTC; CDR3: CASSLLSPVGVQFF
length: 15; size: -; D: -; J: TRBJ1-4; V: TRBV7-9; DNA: TGTGCCAGCAGCGCCGACGGAGCAACTAATGAAAAACTGTTTTTT; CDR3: CASSADGATNEKLFF
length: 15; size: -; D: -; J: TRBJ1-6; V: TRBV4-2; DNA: TGTGCCAGCAGCCACCGACAGGTTCCGGATTCACCCCTCCACTTT; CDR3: CASSHRQVPDSPLHF
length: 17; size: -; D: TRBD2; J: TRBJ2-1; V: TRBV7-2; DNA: TGTGCCAGCAGCCCCTATCCTGGGCTAGCGGGGGTAAATGGGCAGTTCTTC; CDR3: CASSPYPGLAGVNGQFF
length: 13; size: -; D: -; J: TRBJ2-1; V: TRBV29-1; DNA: TGCAGCGTTGAACAGGTTACCTACAATGAGCAGTTCTTC; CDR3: CSVEQVTYNEQFF
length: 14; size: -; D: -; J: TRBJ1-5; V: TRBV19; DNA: TGTGCCAGTAGTATAGGGGCGAGCAATCAGCCCCAGCATTTT; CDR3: CASSIGASNQPQHF
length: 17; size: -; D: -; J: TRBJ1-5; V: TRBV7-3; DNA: TGTGCCAGCAGCTTAAGTTATAGGAGTTATAGCAATCAGCCCCAGCATTTT; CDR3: CASSLSYRSYSNQPQHF
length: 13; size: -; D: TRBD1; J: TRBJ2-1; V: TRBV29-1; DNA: TGCAGCGCCGAAAAGGACAGGGCCAATGAGCAGTTCTTC; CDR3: CSAEKDRANEQFF
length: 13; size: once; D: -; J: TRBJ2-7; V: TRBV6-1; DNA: TGTGCCAGCAGTGACACTAGGAGCTACGAGCAGTACTTC; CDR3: CASSDTRSYEQYF
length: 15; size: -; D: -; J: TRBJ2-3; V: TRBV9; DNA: TGTGCCAGCAGCGTATCGGGACACCACACAGATACGCAGTATTTT; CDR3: CASSVSGHHTDTQYF
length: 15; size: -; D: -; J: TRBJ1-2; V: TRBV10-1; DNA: TGCGCCAGCAGTGCCGCAGCCAGAAAGGTTTATGGCTACACCTTC; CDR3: CASSAAARKVYGYTF
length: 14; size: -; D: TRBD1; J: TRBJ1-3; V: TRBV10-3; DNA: TGTGCCATCAGAACGGACAGGGTGGGAAACACCATATATTTT; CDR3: CAIRTDRVGNTIYF
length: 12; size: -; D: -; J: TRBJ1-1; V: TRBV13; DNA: TGTGCCAGCAGCTTAACAGGCGTTGAAGCTTTCTTT; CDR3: CASSLTGVEAFF
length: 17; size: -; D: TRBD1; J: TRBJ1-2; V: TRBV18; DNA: TGTGCCAGCTCACCACGGGCAGGGGGACTACCTAACTATGGCTACACCTTC; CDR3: CASSPRAGGLPNYGYTF
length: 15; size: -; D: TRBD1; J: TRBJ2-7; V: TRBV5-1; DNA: TGCGCCAGCAGCTTGGGGGCAGGGGGTGTCTACGAGCAGTACTTC; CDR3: CASSLGAGGVYEQYF
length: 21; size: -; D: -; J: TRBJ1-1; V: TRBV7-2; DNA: TGTGCCAGCAGCTTAGCCCCCATGACCCAAGCAAGAGGATTCAGGAACACTGAAGCTTTCTTT; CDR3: CASSLAPMTQARGFRNTEAFF
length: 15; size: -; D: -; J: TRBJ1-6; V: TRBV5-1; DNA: TGCGCCAGCAGCTTGGCGGGGAAACGTGATTCACCCCTCCACTTT; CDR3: CASSLAGKRDSPLHF